The present TCR beta chain was sequenced within a study of regulatory T cells in long-lasting Graves disease. Study-wide points: Those with persistent disease had in common more public clonotypes (about 3,000) than new patients (more than 900). Lower TCR diversity characterized persistent Graves' patients relative to newly diagnosed patients. Peripheral blood, not thyroid tissue, was the sole material studied.

The sample's time point: persistent/refractory GD, antithyroid drugs over 5 years with positive TRAb. The TCR library was made from RNA extracted from PBMCs. Trimming left V 0 bases short and J 2 bases short, with 8 bases between. CDR3 length: 15 amino acids. Germline CDR1 LGHDT, CDR2 YNNKEL (reference sequence). To make TCR beta libraries, researchers used iRepertoire HTBI primers and Arm-PCR of CDR3 regions. In TCRdb, the multiplex PCR reads were re-called with MiXCR into one record per CDR3 protein. Of hundreds of thousands of distinct CDR3 sequences detected, about 20% appear once; the ten largest clones hold about 12%. A note on this clonotype: Its antigen is undetermined.

The rearrangement joins TRBV3-1 to TRBJ2-1, with D tentatively TRBD2 (6 bases). The receptor was derived from a female donor with Graves disease. Sequencing used peripheral blood mononuclear cells (PBMCs), obtained when the disease was refractory, from a patient treated with antithyroid drugs. The CDR3 region is CASSQEGGPYNEQFF. The CDR3 DNA sequence: TGTGCCAGCAGCCAAGAGGGGGGTCCCTACAATGAGCAGTTCTTC.